This T cell receptor (beta chain) was sequenced for a study of T cell repertoires in cytomegalovirus infection. Overall study context: Public signatures in TCR beta pointed to CMV infection and matching HLA type.

About this clonotype: Its antigen is not known.

Findings of the study overall: Dominating the ex vivo response were HLA-C-restricted CMV-specific TCR beta clonotypes.

TCRdb reprocessed the reads with MiXCR, giving one entry per CDR3 protein. This table has about 260,000 distinct CDR3 sequences, roughly 9% appearing once. Germline-derived CDR1 and CDR2 are SGHAT and FQNNGV. With V trimmed by 5 bases and J by 7 bases, 5 bases remained unmatched. The CDR3 spans 13 residues. The chain has TRBV11-2 and TRBJ2-5, with TRBD1 matching over 9 bases. This receptor was obtained from a human donor in good health (CMV status not recorded). Some clones in this sample may be carry-over from other donors' samples. Sequencing was done on a sample of PBMCs. The CDR3 protein is CASSTGGPRTQYF. The DNA of the CDR3 is TGTGCCAGCAGCACAGGGGGCCCTCGGACCCAGTACTTC.